This TCR beta chain was recorded in a study of blood T cell repertoires in COVID-19. The overall study: The United States, Italy and Spain were the sources of the acute and convalescent COVID-19 samples. T cells, B-cell-depleted T cells, or PBMCs supplied cDNA or gDNA.

The authors' processing: Counts of nucleated cells, estimated from reference gene primer amplification, were obtained. The method was immunoSEQ multiplex PCR; TCRdb's version includes in-frame clones alone and lacks a portion of them. That table supplies the V and J calls and clone size; D and trimming were determined from the DNA. The data contain 90,000 to 100,000 clones, around 80% of them singletons. There are 14 residues in the CDR3. Trimming removed 4 bases from V and 5 bases from J, with 15 bases in between. From germline, CDR1 is SGHRS and CDR2 YFSETQ. The sample taken for sequencing was peripheral blood. The source is a man aged 70-80 years with acute or convalescent COVID-19. The genes are TRBV5-1 and TRBJ1-1; D not certain. Written as DNA, the CDR3 is TGCGCCAGCAGCCGGGAAGGGTTGGGGACTGAAGCTTTCTTT. Protein: CASSREGLGTEAFF.